The following is a T cell receptor (beta chain) sequence with its context. Its antigen remains unidentified. The junction had 10 bases not matched to a gene; V was cut back by 5 bases and J by 4 bases. Germline V lookup: CDR1 SGDLS, CDR2 YYNGEE. There are 15 residues in the CDR3. The entry originates in a study of a mutant IDH1 vaccine in newly diagnosed glioma. Background on the study: Treated patients were roughly 62% male, around 40% female, mean age 40.4 years. Prior therapy was radiotherapy, temozolomide, or both; most received both. Overall study results and limits: Any relationship between pseudoprogression and changes in top peripheral T cell clonotypes seemed absent. Of all patients, approximately 93% showed vaccine-induced immune responses.

The sample's time point: baseline, week 1 (first vaccination visit). Treatment: pre-vaccination baseline after standard-of-care therapy. Clones were sequenced by immunoSEQ multiplex PCR, and TCRdb holds only the in-frame ones, with some missing. The sample shows around 67,000 clones, around 80% of them seen only once. The sequence derives from a woman younger than 30 with glioma. Some clones in this sample may be carry-over from other donors' samples. The chain has TRBV9 and TRBJ1-2, with TRBD1 matching over 8 bases. The source was peripheral blood mononuclear cells (PBMCs), collected from a glioma patient treated with radiotherapy, temozolomide or both. CDR3 sequence: CASRGTGSTSYGYTF. In DNA, the CDR3 is TGTGCCAGCAGGGGGACAGGCTCCACGTCCTATGGCTACACCTTC.